This T cell receptor beta chain is from a study of T cell responses to AZD1222 COVID-19 vaccine. CDR3 size: 16 residues. Trimming left V 1 base short and J 7 bases short, with 17 bases between. Germline CDR1 reads SGHVS; CDR2 reads FQNEAQ. Sequenced by immunoSEQ multiplex PCR; TCRdb stores in-frame clones only, minus some. The sample records about 180,000 clones, around nine tenths being singletons. The chain links TRBV7-8 to TRBJ2-1; no definite D call. Material: peripheral blood, obtained on day 0 of AZD1222 vaccination. This TCR was sampled from an adult in good health. The CDR3 DNA is TGTGCCAGCAGCTTAGTGCTCGGCCTGTTGAAGAATGAGCAGTTCTTC. Protein: CASSLVLGLLKNEQFF. The full variable domain, its missing parts supplied by reference TRBV7-8 and TRBJ2-1, is GAGVSQSPRYKVAKRGQDVALRCDPISGHVSLFWYQQALGQGPEFLTYFQNEAQLDKSGLPSDRFFAERPEGSVSTLKIQRTQQEDSAVYLCASSLVLGLLKNEQFFGPGTRLTVL.